This is a list of T cell receptor beta chains from one sample in a study of cytomegalovirus exposure and HLA in healthy donors. Assay: immunoSEQ multiplex PCR; the TCRdb copy retains only in-frame clones and omits some. The sample includes roughly 190,000 clones, more than 75% of them seen just once. The specimen sequenced was PBMCs. Receptors originate from a man aged 25 to 40 in good health and CMV-seronegative. Both conserved end residues are part of each CDR3. A D gene is named only where the DNA matches it firmly. Size tells how often a clone was seen (once, few, many) or the class of an expanded clone, and some rows leave it out.

V	size	D	J	CDR3	DNA
TRBV7-2	few	-	TRBJ2-3	CASSDRDFGTDTQYF	TGTGCCAGCAGCGACCGGGACTTCGGCACAGATACGCAGTATTTT
TRBV7-2	-	-	TRBJ2-1	CASSLVGDYEQFF	TGTGCCAGCAGCTTAGTCGGCGACTATGAGCAGTTCTTC
TRBV11-2	-	-	TRBJ1-2	CASSSRTDYGYTF	TGTGCCAGCAGCTCCCGAACGGACTATGGCTACACCTTC
TRBV6-1	-	-	TRBJ2-6	CASSAFQGSGANVLTF	TGTGCCAGCAGTGCGTTCCAGGGCTCTGGGGCCAACGTCCTGACTTTC
TRBV5-1	-	-	TRBJ2-3	CASSLGGYDTQYF	TGCGCCAGCAGCTTGGGGGGCTACGATACGCAGTATTTT
TRBV14	-	-	TRBJ2-7	CASSQRPGSYEQYF	TGTGCCAGCAGCCAAAGGCCAGGGTCCTACGAGCAGTACTTC
TRBV18	-	-	TRBJ2-3	CASSPPQGQNTDTQYF	TGTGCCAGCTCACCACCTCAGGGCCAGAACACAGATACGCAGTATTTT
TRBV5-1	-	-	TRBJ2-5	CATSKGSVFKETQYF	TGCGCCACCAGTAAAGGGAGCGTGTTTAAAGAGACCCAGTACTTC
TRBV5-1	-	TRBD1	TRBJ2-7	CASRLQGNYEQYF	TGCGCCAGCCGTTTACAGGGGAACTACGAGCAGTACTTC
TRBV4-1	-	TRBD2	TRBJ2-3	CASSQDGSGGSDTQYF	TGCGCCAGCAGCCAAGATGGTAGCGGGGGCTCAGATACGCAGTATTTT
TRBV27	-	-	TRBJ2-5	CASSSIPLGGGVAETQYF	TGTGCCAGCAGTTCGATCCCCCTGGGGGGTGGGGTGGCAGAGACCCAGTACTTC
TRBV7-2	-	-	TRBJ2-5	CASSPVDYQETQYF	TGTGCCAGCAGCCCTGTAGATTACCAAGAGACCCAGTACTTC
TRBV6-5	-	TRBD1	TRBJ1-2	CASSGPGQANYGYTF	TGTGCCAGCAGTGGGCCGGGACAGGCAAACTATGGCTACACCTTC
TRBV5-1	-	-	TRBJ1-1	CATSTGQNTEAFF	TGCGCCACCTCGACTGGACAGAACACTGAAGCTTTCTTT
TRBV28	-	-	TRBJ2-3	CASSFGTLRTDTQYF	TGTGCCAGCAGTTTCGGGACTTTACGCACAGATACGCAGTATTTT
TRBV28	-	-	TRBJ2-7	CATALRYEQYF	TGTGCTACCGCTCTGCGATACGAGCAGTACTTC
TRBV6-1	-	-	TRBJ2-5	CASTPVQETQYF	TGTGCCAGCACTCCAGTGCAAGAGACCCAGTACTTC
TRBV29-1	once	TRBD1	TRBJ1-4	CSVEGGTGGPATNEKLFF	TGCAGCGTTGAAGGGGGGACAGGGGGCCCCGCAACTAATGAAAAACTGTTTTTT
TRBV14	-	-	TRBJ1-3	CASSRDSYRNTIYF	TGTGCCAGCAGCCGAGACAGTTACAGAAACACCATATATTTT
TRBV28	-	TRBD1	TRBJ1-2	CASNPRRGRGLDYGYTF	TGTGCCAGCAACCCCCGGCGAGGCAGGGGGCTGGACTATGGCTACACCTTC
TRBV7-9	-	TRBD2	TRBJ2-1	CASGLASGSDEQFF	TGTGCCAGCGGTCTGGCTAGCGGGAGCGATGAGCAGTTCTTC
TRBV30	-	TRBD2	TRBJ2-3	CAWKGLAEADTQYF	TGTGCCTGGAAAGGACTAGCGGAAGCAGATACGCAGTATTTT
TRBV7-9	-	TRBD1	TRBJ1-1	CASSYGQGAEAFF	TGTGCCAGCAGTTACGGACAGGGCGCTGAAGCTTTCTTT
TRBV27	-	TRBD2	TRBJ2-2	CASSSLSGRVPGELFF	TGTGCCAGCAGTTCCCTTAGCGGGAGAGTTCCCGGGGAGCTGTTTTTT
TRBV18	-	-	TRBJ1-4	CASSRSAEGEKLFF	TGTGCCAGCTCCCGGTCCGCGGAGGGAGAAAAACTGTTTTTT
TRBV4-3	-	-	TRBJ1-3	CASSQERGSGNTIYF	TGCGCCAGCAGCCAGGAGCGAGGGTCTGGAAACACCATATATTTT
TRBV29-1	-	TRBD1	TRBJ1-4	CSVEHRGLSEKLFF	TGCAGCGTTGAACACAGGGGGCTGAGTGAAAAACTGTTTTTT
TRBV11-2	-	TRBD2	TRBJ2-1	CASSLGGTSGEFNEQFF	TGTGCCAGCAGCTTAGGAGGGACTAGCGGAGAATTCAATGAGCAGTTCTTC
TRBV19	-	-	TRBJ1-1	CASSQVVDTEAFF	TGTGCCAGTAGTCAGGTCGTGGACACTGAAGCTTTCTTT
TRBV7-8	-	-	TRBJ2-7	CASSLFGNYEQYF	TGTGCCAGCAGCTTATTCGGGAACTACGAGCAGTACTTC
TRBV6-6	-	-	TRBJ1-2	CAVRGPNGYTF	TGTGCCGTCCGGGGTCCAAATGGCTACACCTTC
TRBV27	-	-	TRBJ2-7	CASSSIDFYEQYF	TGTGCCAGCAGTTCTATAGACTTCTACGAGCAGTACTTC
TRBV11-2	-	TRBD2	TRBJ2-7	CASTLTLAGDEQYF	TGTGCCAGCACCCTGACTCTAGCGGGAGACGAGCAGTACTTC
TRBV30	-	-	TRBJ2-1	CAWQPRNEQFF	TGTGCCTGGCAACCCCGGAATGAGCAGTTCTTC
TRBV4-1	-	-	TRBJ1-6	CASSQGAKDSSYNSPLHF	TGCGCCAGCAGCCAAGGGGCCAAAGACAGTTCCTATAATTCACCCCTCCACTTT
TRBV10-3	-	-	TRBJ2-3	CAISEGQRDTQYF	TGTGCCATCAGTGAGGGACAGCGGGATACGCAGTATTTT
TRBV11-2	few	-	TRBJ1-1	CASSPTGTNTEAFF	TGTGCCAGCAGCCCAACAGGTACCAACACTGAAGCTTTCTTT
TRBV30	-	TRBD2	TRBJ2-1	CAWSSLAGEGSEQFF	TGTGCCTGGAGTTCGCTAGCGGGAGAAGGTAGTGAGCAGTTCTTC
TRBV27	once	TRBD2	TRBJ2-1	CASSWGLAGTYNEQFF	TGTGCCAGCAGTTGGGGACTAGCGGGGACATACAATGAGCAGTTCTTC
TRBV25-1	-	TRBD1	TRBJ1-2	CASSSTGQPYGYTF	TGTGCCAGCAGTAGCACGGGACAGCCTTATGGCTACACCTTC
TRBV5-6	-	-	TRBJ2-3	CASSLLLVGASTQYF	TGTGCCAGCAGCTTGTTGTTAGTAGGGGCCTCGACGCAGTATTTT
TRBV2	-	TRBD1	TRBJ2-7	CASSDWAGGNYEQYF	TGTGCCAGCAGTGACTGGGCAGGGGGCAACTACGAGCAGTACTTC
TRBV19	-	-	TRBJ2-7	CATLDTIVPYEQYF	TGTGCCACCCTGGACACCATTGTACCCTACGAGCAGTACTTC
TRBV14	-	TRBD2	TRBJ2-1	CASSHLAGAYNEQFF	TGTGCCAGCAGCCATCTAGCGGGAGCTTACAATGAGCAGTTCTTC
TRBV6-5	-	TRBD1	TRBJ1-2	CASRPPGQAYGYTF	TGTGCCAGCAGGCCGCCCGGACAGGCCTATGGCTACACCTTC
TRBV7-9	-	-	TRBJ2-3	CASSSPHQDTQYF	TGTGCCAGCAGCTCCCCCCATCAGGATACGCAGTATTTT
TRBV28	-	-	TRBJ2-5	CASSLGGNQETQYF	TGTGCCAGCAGTTTAGGCGGAAACCAAGAGACCCAGTACTTC
TRBV27	-	-	TRBJ2-2	CASSFRSNTGELFF	TGTGCCAGCAGTTTCAGGTCAAACACCGGGGAGCTGTTTTTT
TRBV27	-	TRBD1	TRBJ1-1	CASSFGQGAGEAFF	TGTGCCAGCAGCTTCGGACAGGGGGCTGGTGAAGCTTTCTTT
TRBV5-6	-	-	TRBJ2-1	CASSLRGEQFF	TGTGCCAGCAGCTTGAGAGGTGAGCAGTTCTTC
TRBV6-1	few	TRBD2	TRBJ2-5	CASSELAGGPETQYF	TGTGCCAGCAGTGAACTAGCGGGAGGGCCAGAGACCCAGTACTTC